The source of this T cell receptor beta chain is a study of memory CD8 T cells in hepatitis C reinfection. Background on the study: A couple of donors cleared primary HCV but became chronic after reinfection. Between 3 and 8 weeks after reinfection detection, peak samples were drawn. HCV reinfection: RNA-positive following two negative tests at least 60 days apart.

Method: immunoSEQ multiplex PCR; TCRdb's copy keeps in-frame clones and lacks some. The sample lists some 40,000 clones, approximately 88% seen once, with 1% to 1.5% in the top ten. Germline CDR1 is MGHRA and CDR2 is YSYEKL. CDR3 length equals 15 residues. The ends lost 2 bases at V and 7 bases at J; junction bases unmatched: 8. Time point specified: peak reinfection, 3 to 8 weeks after reinfection detection. Sorted cells were sequenced directly ex vivo without any in vitro expansion. A couple of donors provided sorted CD3+ CD8+ CD45RO- naive CD8 T cells at all three reinfection time points. The sample was naive CD8+ T cells sorted from blood. The clonotype originates from a man between 18 and 29 years old with hepatitis C virus infection. The chain couples TRBV4-1 to TRBJ1-5, with 7 positions matching TRBD1. CDR3 residues: CASSQQTGVRQPQHF. DNA for the CDR3: TGCGCCAGCAGCCAACAAACAGGGGTGAGGCAGCCCCAGCATTTT.